The following is a T cell receptor (beta chain) sequence with its context. These data belong to a study of blood T cell repertoires in COVID-19. Overall study: Acute and convalescent COVID-19 specimens originated in the United States, Italy and Spain. In each case, the material was cDNA or gDNA derived from T cells, B-cell-depleted T cells, or PBMCs.

V lost 5 bases and J lost 5, with 15 bases in between. The germline CDR1 and CDR2 sequences are MNHEY and SVGEGT. The CDR3 loop spans 14 amino acids. Original handling: Scientists estimated how many nucleated cells there were by amplifying reference gene primers. Sequenced by immunoSEQ multiplex PCR; TCRdb stores in-frame clones only, minus some. V and J calls and clone size are those listed in that table; D and trimming were worked out from the DNA. Here the sample spans some 250,000 clones, 70% to 90% being singletons. The rearrangement links TRBV6-2 or TRBV6-3 to TRBJ2-5; no clear D. The sequenced sample consisted of peripheral blood. This clonotype originated in a woman younger than 45 who had recovered from COVID-19. The CDR3: CASSTRLPRETQYF. Written as DNA, the CDR3 is TGTGCCAGCAGTACAAGACTGCCTCGGGAGACCCAGTACTTC.